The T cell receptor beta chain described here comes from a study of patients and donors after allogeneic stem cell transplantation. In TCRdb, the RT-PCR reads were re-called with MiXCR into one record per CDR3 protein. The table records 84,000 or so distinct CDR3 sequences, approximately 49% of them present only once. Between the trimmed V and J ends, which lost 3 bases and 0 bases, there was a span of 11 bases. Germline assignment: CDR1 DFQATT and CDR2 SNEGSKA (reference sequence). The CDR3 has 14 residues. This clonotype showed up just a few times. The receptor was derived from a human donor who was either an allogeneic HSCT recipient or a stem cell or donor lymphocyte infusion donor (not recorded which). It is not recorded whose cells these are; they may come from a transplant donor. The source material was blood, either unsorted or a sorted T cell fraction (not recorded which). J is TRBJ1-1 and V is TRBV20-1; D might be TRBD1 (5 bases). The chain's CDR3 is CSASWGTLNTEAFF. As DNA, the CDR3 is TGCAGTGCTAGTTGGGGGACCTTGAACACTGAAGCTTTCTTT.